This T cell receptor (beta chain) was sequenced in a study of response to subunit inactivated influenza vaccine. This clonotype was counted at least ten times. TCRdb used MiXCR to reprocess the RT-PCR reads, holding one entry per CDR3 protein. The sample lists about 700,000 distinct CDR3 sequences, about 15% seen once, with 6% to 8% in the top ten. The CDR3 is made up of 14 amino acids. After removal of 5 bases from V and 4 bases from J, the junction contained 4 bases not matched to a gene. Germline V gene sequence: CDR1 SNHLY, CDR2 FYNNEI. This specimen was PBMCs from blood, taken 14 to 15 days before vaccination. V usage is TRBV2 and J usage is TRBJ2-5, with TRBD2 identical over 10 bases. This clonotype was obtained from a man over 45 who received an inactivated influenza vaccine. The CDR3 coding sequence is TGTGCCAGCAGTCGGACTAGCGGACGAGAGACCCAGTACTTC. Translated, it gives CASSRTSGRETQYF.